The 22 T cell receptor beta chains presented below share a single source sample, sequenced in a study of T cells in Graves' hyperthyroidism and ophthalmopathy. Amplification of TCR beta CDR3 regions was performed using RNA transcripts as template. First-round RT-PCR of the TCR CDR3 relied on the HTBI primer set. TCRdb re-derived calls from the multiplex PCR reads in MiXCR, one entry per CDR3 protein. The sample has roughly 300,000 distinct CDR3 sequences, 20% to 25% seen once. Sequencing was carried out using blood. The receptors stem from a woman between 50 and 59 years old with Graves' hyperthyroidism.

This clonotype was detected only a few times. V and J are TRBV29-1 and TRBJ2-7; 8 nucleotides line up with TRBD1. CDR3 size: 13 residues. Germline V gene lookup returns CDR1 SQVTM and CDR2 ANQGSEA. V was pared by 7 bases and J by 2 bases, with 7 bases of the junction left unmatched. The DNA for the CDR3 is TGCAGCGGGACGGACAGGGAGACCTACGAGCAGTACTTC. This sequence encodes CSGTDRETYEQYF.

This clonotype was counted ten times or more. This chain connects TRBV20-1 to TRBJ2-3, with 7 nucleotides matching TRBD2. Germline V lookup: CDR1 DFQATT, CDR2 SNEGSKA (reference sequence). J gave up 4 bases and V 3 bases, and 7 bases lay outside the gene matches. The CDR3 has 14 amino acids. The CDR3 protein is CSARAGALADTQYF. The CDR3 DNA reads as TGCAGTGCTAGGGCGGGAGCCCTCGCAGATACGCAGTATTTT.

Ten or more counts support this clonotype. The gene calls are TRBV7-3 and TRBJ2-3; 9 bases are shared with TRBD1. The CDR3 contains 15 residues. The ends lost 4 bases at V and 1 base at J; junction bases unmatched: 3. Looked up from germline, CDR1 is SGHTA and CDR2 is FQGTGA. CDR3: CASSSRTGGTDTQYF. The CDR3 bases are TGTGCCAGCAGCTCTCGGACAGGGGGCACAGATACGCAGTATTTT.

A few counts support this clonotype. The chain uses TRBV20-1 and TRBJ2-7, with a weak D call TRBD2 (5 bases). Trimming pared 3 bases from V and 5 bases from J, leaving 20 bases between. Germline-derived CDR1 and CDR2 are DFQATT and SNEGSKA (reference sequence). The length of the CDR3 is 15 residues. CDR3 region: CSASQGYGGLNEQYF. The DNA for the CDR3 is TGCAGTGCTAGCCAAGGGTACGGCGGACTGAACGAGCAGTACTTC.

This clonotype turned up a few times. V is TRBV28 and J is TRBJ2-1; no clear D. The CDR3 runs to 14 residues. V was cut by 2 bases and J by 5 bases, with 10 bases left in between. CDR1 is MDHEN and CDR2 is SYDVKM in the germline V gene. The CDR3 nucleotides read TGTGCCAGCAGTTTAATTGGCAGGAACAATGAGCAGTTCTTC. Its protein product is CASSLIGRNNEQFF. The full variable domain, with the rest looked up from reference TRBV28 and TRBJ2-1, is DVKVTQSSRYLVKRTGEKVFLECVQDMDHENMFWYRQDPGLGLRLIYFSYDVKMKEKGDIPEGYSVSREKKERFSLILESASTNQTSMYLCASSLIGRNNEQFFGPGTRLTVL.

This clonotype was seen repeatedly, ten times or more. The chain carries TRBV5-1 and TRBJ2-7; D perhaps matches TRBD1 (5 bases). Trimming cost V 0 bases and J 3 bases, with 10 bases left between them. Germline V gene data show CDR1 as SGHRS and CDR2 as YFSETQ. This CDR3 region has 14 residues. CDR3 DNA sequence: TGCGCCAGCAGCTTGGCGACCCAGGGCTACGAGCAGTACTTC. Residues: CASSLATQGYEQYF.

This clonotype was counted ten times or more. The genes are TRBV20-1 and TRBJ1-3; TRBD1 is a possible D gene (6 bases). V lost 3 bases to trimming and J lost 4 bases, with 13 bases between them. The germline gives CDR1 DFQATT, CDR2 SNEGSKA (reference sequence). CDR3 size: 14 residues. CDR3: CSASPPGAGNTIYF. CDR3 in DNA: TGCAGTGCTAGCCCCCCGGGGGCGGGAAACACCATATATTTT.

A note on this clonotype: As the CDR3 is not closed by the conserved phenylalanine or tryptophan, this likely results from a read error. CDR3 nucleotides: TGTGCCAGCAGCTTGGATGGCGGACTAGCGAGCTACAATGAGCAGTTCTCC. This encodes CASSLDGGLASYNEQFS. The chain joins TRBV5-6 to TRBJ2-1, with 9 bases identical to TRBD2. Losses at the gene ends were 0 bases for V and 3 bases for J; bases not matched to a gene: 7. CDR3 size: 17 residues. Per the germline V gene, CDR1 is SGHDT and CDR2 is YYEEEE.

There are many counts of this clonotype. The chain combines TRBV20-1 with TRBJ1-1, with D unresolved. Germline V lookup: CDR1 DFQATT, CDR2 SNEGSKA (reference sequence). Trimming cost V 6 bases and J 0 bases, with 11 bases left between them. This CDR3 comprises 13 residues. The CDR3 DNA reads TGCAGTGCCCAGCGGTCTATGAACACTGAAGCTTTCTTT. This encodes CSAQRSMNTEAFF.

This clonotype was seen a handful of times. The rearrangement links TRBV28 to TRBJ1-6; D gene unclear. Germline CDR1 MDHEN, CDR2 SYDVKM. V was shortened by 7 bases and J by 7 bases, with 11 bases between the two germline ends. CDR3 length equals 13 residues. The CDR3 region has the DNA TGTGCCAGCATGAAGAATTTCAATTCACCCCTCCACTTT. Translated, it gives CASMKNFNSPLHF.

CDR3 sequence reads: CSAITTGQPQRGNQETQYF. CDR3 sequence (DNA): TGCAGTGCTATTACAACAGGTCAACCTCAGCGGGGGAACCAAGAGACCCAGTACTTC. The chain combines TRBV20-1 with TRBJ2-5, with 8 bases fitting TRBD2. Germline V lookup: CDR1 DFQATT, CDR2 SNEGSKA (reference sequence). V was pared by 4 bases and J by 0 bases, with 19 bases of the junction left unmatched. This CDR3 has 19 residues.

The chain recombines TRBV20-1 with TRBJ1-2; D perhaps matches TRBD1 (5 bases). The CDR3 is 14 amino acids. CDR1 is DFQATT, CDR2 SNEGSKA, per germline (reference sequence). The germline V and J ends were trimmed by 4 bases and 8 bases, with 20 bases remaining between them. The CDR3 region is CSATTRDSRRGYTF. CDR3 in DNA: TGCAGTGCTACAACACGGGACTCCCGACGAGGCTACACCTTC.

Ten or more counts support this clonotype. The CDR3 loop is CASSPWTGGYLMNTEAFF. CDR3 DNA sequence: TGTGCCAGCAGCCCCTGGACAGGGGGCTATCTCATGAACACTGAAGCTTTCTTT. The gene calls are TRBV11-2 and TRBJ1-1; 11 nucleotides line up with TRBD1. The CDR3 extends over 18 amino acids. Germline V gene data show CDR1 as SGHAT and CDR2 as FQNNGV. Trimming cost V 5 bases and J 0 bases; bases outside gene matches: 11. The whole variable domain, filled in from reference TRBV11-2 and TRBJ1-1, reads EAGVAQSPRYKIIEKRQSVAFWCNPISGHATLYWYQQILGQGPKLLIQFQNNGVVDDSQLPKDRFSAERLKGVDSTLKIQPAKLEDSAVYLCASSPWTGGYLMNTEAFFGQGTRLTVV.

This clonotype was recorded at least ten times. V and J are TRBV11-3 and TRBJ2-7; 7 positions match TRBD1. J lost 2 bases, V lost 5 bases, and 6 bases had no gene match. CDR1 is SGHNT and CDR2 is YENEEA in the germline V gene. The CDR3 length is 14 residues. CDR3: CASSQGGSAYEQYF. In DNA form, the CDR3 reads TGTGCCAGCAGCCAAGGGGGCAGCGCCTACGAGCAGTACTTC.

This clonotype occurred many times. The rearrangement links TRBV28 to TRBJ1-4; D remains ambiguous. V lost 5 bases and J lost 7, with 8 bases in between. Looked up from germline, CDR1 is MDHEN and CDR2 is SYDVKM. The CDR3 consists of 12 residues. CDR3 in amino acids: CASSLRSEKLFF. DNA for the CDR3: TGTGCCAGCAGTCTCAGAAGTGAAAAACTGTTTTTT.

The chain employs TRBV2 and TRBJ1-6, with TRBD1 matching over 7 bases. The germline CDR1 and CDR2 sequences are SNHLY and FYNNEI. The CDR3 runs to 15 residues. The trim removed 5 bases at V and 7 bases at J, leaving 8 bases unmatched. CDR3 sequence: CASSRQGWENSPLHF. In DNA form, the CDR3 reads TGTGCCAGCAGTCGACAGGGCTGGGAGAATTCACCCCTCCACTTT.

Turning to this clonotype: A clone one base away is much larger, so this may be a read error. This chain connects TRBV28 to TRBJ1-5; TRBD1 is a possible D gene (5 bases). Trimming removed 3 bases at V and 5 bases at J, with 17 bases between. Germline CDR1 is MDHEN and CDR2 is SYDVKM. The CDR3 spans 16 residues. CDR3: CASSLQGRGSDQPQHF. As DNA, the CDR3 is TGTGCCAGCAGTTTGCAGGGTCGAGGGAGCGATCAGCCCCAGCATTTT.

This clonotype was found a few times. The rearrangement joins TRBV25-1 to TRBJ1-4, with D maybe TRBD1 (6 bases). V lost 10 bases, J lost 0 bases, and 18 bases lay in between. The CDR3 loop spans 16 amino acids. Per germline, CDR1 MGHDK and CDR2 SYGVNS. The CDR3 region has the DNA TGTGCCACCCTGGGGGGCGATCAGACAACTAATGAAAAACTGTTTTTT. Its protein product is CATLGGDQTTNEKLFF.

The J gene is TRBJ2-7, the V gene TRBV11-3, with D uncertain. The V gene lost 4 bases and the J gene lost 6 bases, with 13 bases spanning the gap. The CDR3 has 13 residues. Germline CDR1 reads SGHNT; CDR2 reads YENEEA. In nucleotides, the CDR3 is TGTGCCAGCAGCTATCACAGTCGAGCCGAGCAGTACTTC. This encodes CASSYHSRAEQYF.

Note on this clonotype: A much larger clone sits a single nucleotide away, making a read error possible. V gene TRBV24-1 combines with J gene TRBJ2-1, with D unresolved. Per the germline V gene, CDR1 is KGHDR and CDR2 is SFDVKD. This CDR3 spans 15 amino acids. The V end was cut by 2 bases, the J end by 2 bases, with 9 bases between. The CDR3 nucleotides are TGTGCCACCAGTGATTCGGCTGTTCCCTACAATGAGCAGTTCTTC. This sequence encodes CATSDSAVPYNEQFF.

In its sample, this clonotype was seen many times. The chain links TRBV11-2 to TRBJ2-1; either TRBD1 or TRBD2 may fit D (6 bases each). The germline CDR1 and CDR2 sequences are SGHAT and FQNNGV. This CDR3 has 14 residues. The V end was cut by 7 bases, the J end by 1 base, with 11 bases between. CDR3 in amino acids: CASNPGASYNEQFF. CDR3 DNA: TGTGCCAGCAACCCGGGGGCTTCCTACAATGAGCAGTTCTTC.

This clonotype was counted a few times. The gene calls are TRBV6-1 and TRBJ2-2; TRBD2 matches at 7 bases. Germline assignment: CDR1 MNHNS and CDR2 SASEGT. This CDR3 spans 17 amino acids. V was pared by 6 bases and J by 1 base, with 11 bases of the junction left unmatched. The CDR3 DNA reads as TGTGCCAGCAGCCCGTTGACCCCGGGAGGGAACACCGGGGAGCTGTTTTTT. It specifies CASSPLTPGGNTGELFF.